The clone carrying this T cell receptor (beta chain) has just a few counts. Documented treatment: roughly 18 received Ad26.COV2.S at low or high dose, single or two shots; 5 received placebo; per-sample allocation not given. Specimen acquisition occurred on day 63 following the initial vaccine or placebo injection. Within Boston, the person who donated was an adult of 18-55 years. The shot given was an Ad26 vector that makes Wuhan-strain SARS-CoV-2 spike. These data originate in a study of Ad26.COV2.S vaccination and SARS-CoV-2 variants. Across the study: Ad26.COV2.S shots went into the muscle once or twice, 56 days apart.

Germline values: CDR1 LNHDA, CDR2 SQIVND (reference sequence). There are 15 residues in the CDR3. The V gene lost 5 bases and the J gene lost 3 bases, with 14 bases spanning the gap. Repertoires were generated with immunoSEQ multiplex PCR, while TCRdb's copy carries only in-frame clones and drops some. This table holds a few hundred thousand clones, about 92% found once. The V and J genes are TRBV19 and TRBJ1-5, with a possible D match to TRBD1 (6 bases). The sequencing here drew on peripheral blood, taken in a trial of Ad26.COV2.S vaccine versus placebo. This clonotype originated in a person between 18 and 65 years old who received the Ad26.COV2.S COVID-19 vaccine or a placebo. CDR3 protein: CASSPKDRFNQPQHF. CDR3 bases: TGTGCCAGTAGTCCAAAGGACAGATTCAATCAGCCCCAGCATTTT.